Listed below are T cell receptor beta chains from one sample, sequenced in a study of blood T cell repertoires in COVID-19. TCRdb keeps only in-frame clones here, not all; method: immunoSEQ multiplex PCR. The data contain about 240,000 clones, 70% to 90% of them singletons. The sample comprised PBMCs or T cells enriched from blood (not recorded which). The receptors were sampled from a middle-aged woman with acute COVID-19. Both conserved end residues are part of each CDR3. A D gene is named only where the DNA matches it firmly. Clone size is shown for a subset of rows, as once, few, many or a class of expanded clone.

TRBJ2-2 TRBV3-1/TRBV3-2 - TRBD1 TGTGCCAGCAGCCCGGGACAGGGGCCGAGCACCGGGGAGCTGTTTTTT CASSPGQGPSTGELFF
TRBJ1-2 TRBV7-3 once TRBD1 TGTGCCAGCAGCTTAACGGGACAGCTATCACCTTACTATGGCTACACCTTC CASSLTGQLSPYYGYTF
TRBJ2-3 TRBV5-6 once TRBD2 TGTGCCAGCAGCTCCGGGACTAGCGGGCCTCTCCCAGATACGCAGTATTTT CASSSGTSGPLPDTQYF
TRBJ2-7 TRBV19 - - TGTGCCAGTAGTATAGACAGCTACGAGCAGTACTTC CASSIDSYEQYF
TRBJ2-2 TRBV11-2 - TRBD2 TGTGCCAGCAACTGGGAAGCGGGACTGAACACCGGGGAGCTGTTTTTT CASNWEAGLNTGELFF
TRBJ2-2 TRBV30 - - TGTGCCTGGAGGGACTCCCCCGGGGAGCTGTTTTTT CAWRDSPGELFF
TRBJ2-5 TRBV11-2 - - TGTGCCAGCAGCCCAAGGGGGGGGGCCTTACAAGAGACCCAGTACTTC CASSPRGGALQETQYF
TRBJ1-6 TRBV7-9 - - TGTGCCACCCGAAGGGGAGGTGGTAATTCACCCCTCCACTTT CATRRGGGNSPLHF
TRBJ1-2 TRBV6-5 - TRBD1 TGTGCCAGCAGCCCCTTGGGACAGGGGAACTATGGCTACACCTTC CASSPLGQGNYGYTF
TRBJ2-3 TRBV11-1 - - TGTGCCAGCAGCCCCCCCTGGCGCGGGGGCACAGATACGCAGTATTTT CASSPPWRGGTDTQYF
TRBJ2-7 TRBV6-5 - - TGTGCCAGCAGTTACGACACTTACTACGAGCAGTACTTC CASSYDTYYEQYF
TRBJ2-5 TRBV2 - - TGTGCCAGCAGTGTCCAGGGGGGCGGTGAGACCCAGTACTTC CASSVQGGGETQYF
TRBJ2-5 TRBV11-2 - - TGTGCCAGCAGCTTAGGCCGAGGGTTAGAGACCCAGTACTTC CASSLGRGLETQYF
TRBJ2-2 TRBV5-4 - - TGTGCCAGCAGCTCCTTTAGCAGATCTAACACCGGGGAGCTGTTTTTT CASSSFSRSNTGELFF
TRBJ2-1 TRBV7-3 once TRBD2 TGTGCCAGCAGCTTACGGTTAGCGGGAGGTCCTTACAATGAGCAGTTCTTC CASSLRLAGGPYNEQFF
TRBJ2-3 TRBV7-3 - - TGTGCCAGCAGCGAGGCAAGAGCCAGCACAGATACGCAGTATTTT CASSEARASTDTQYF
TRBJ1-6 TRBV6-6 - - TGTGCCAGCAGTTACTCGCTACAGGGTCATAATTCACCCCTCCACTTT CASSYSLQGHNSPLHF
TRBJ2-7 TRBV9 - TRBD1 TGTGCCAGCAGCGTAGGGGTACAGGGGGCTGGCGAGCAGTACTTC CASSVGVQGAGEQYF
TRBJ1-2 TRBV30 - - TGTGCCTGGAGTGTACGGGGAGGGGCTGGCTACACCTTC CAWSVRGGAGYTF
TRBJ2-6 TRBV2 - TRBD1 TGTGCCAGCCGGGACAGAGCCTCTGGGGCCAACGTCCTGACTTTC CASRDRASGANVLTF
TRBJ1-5 TRBV19 - TRBD1 TGTGCCAGTAGTTCCGGGACAGGGGGCAATCAGCCCCAGCATTTT CASSSGTGGNQPQHF
TRBJ2-2 TRBV3-1/TRBV3-2 few TRBD2 TGTGCCAGCAGCGGACGGACTAGAGGCGCCGGGGAGCTGTTTTTT CASSGRTRGAGELFF
TRBJ2-3 TRBV20-1 - - TGCAGTGCTGCGACTCCAGATACGCAGTATTTT CSAATPDTQYF
TRBJ1-1 TRBV6-1 - - TGTGCCAGCAGTGTAAGCAGGACAGTGCGCATGAACACTGAAGCTTTCTTT CASSVSRTVRMNTEAFF
TRBJ1-1 TRBV27 - TRBD1 TGTGCCAGCAGTTTATCGATCGGTCGCGGACAGGGCTACACTGAAGCTTTCTTT CASSLSIGRGQGYTEAFF
TRBJ2-7 TRBV27 - TRBD1 TGTGCCAGCAGTATACAGGGGGCGAGTGTAACCTACGAGCAGTACTTC CASSIQGASVTYEQYF
TRBJ2-3 TRBV29-1 - - TGCAGCGTTGAAGATGAATCAGGGTACCCCACAGATACGCAGTATTTT CSVEDESGYPTDTQYF
TRBJ2-1 TRBV29-1 - - TGCAGCGTTGAGTCGACTAGTCAAAGGCTCAATGAGCAGTTCTTC CSVESTSQRLNEQFF
TRBJ1-4 TRBV6-5 - - TGTGCCAGCACAGGGAATAATGAAAAACTGTTTTTT CASTGNNEKLFF
TRBJ1-2 TRBV15 - - TGTGCCACCAGCAGAGACAGGGATGATGGCTACACCTTC CATSRDRDDGYTF
TRBJ2-1 TRBV2 - TRBD2 TGTGCCAGCAGTGAGGAGCGGGAGTTCTACAATGAGCAGTTCTTC CASSEEREFYNEQFF
TRBJ2-1 TRBV5-1 - TRBD2 TGCGCCAGCAGGCGCGGAGGACTAGCGGACAATGAGCAGTTCTTC CASRRGGLADNEQFF
TRBJ2-2 TRBV4-2 - TRBD1 TGTGCCAGCAGCCAACTTGGACAGGGGGTAAACACCGGGGAGCTGTTTTTT CASSQLGQGVNTGELFF
TRBJ2-7 TRBV24-1 - TRBD1 TGTGCCACCAGTGAAGCCGGGACAGGGCACGAGCAGTACTTC CATSEAGTGHEQYF
TRBJ2-7 TRBV30 - TRBD1 TGTGCCTGGAGTCCGACAGGGGTCTTCTCCTACGAGCAGTACTTC CAWSPTGVFSYEQYF
TRBJ2-7 TRBV3-1/TRBV3-2 - - TGTGCCAGCAGCCAAGATCTAACTTCAGGCGAGCAGTACTTC CASSQDLTSGEQYF
TRBJ1-3 TRBV5-6 - - TGTGCCACATTCCGGGTGGGCTCTGGAAACACCATATATTTT CATFRVGSGNTIYF
TRBJ2-3 TRBV5-4 - TRBD2 TGTGCCAGCAGCTTGGTTGTAGCGGGAAAGGATACGCAGTATTTT CASSLVVAGKDTQYF
TRBJ1-6 TRBV5-1 - TRBD1 TGCGCCAGCAGCTTGCCAGGGGGAAATTCACCCCTCCACTTT CASSLPGGNSPLHF
TRBJ2-3 TRBV5-1 - TRBD1 TGCGCCAGCAGCTACAACAGGGGGAGCACAGATACGCAGTATTTT CASSYNRGSTDTQYF
TRBJ1-2 TRBV2 - - TGTGCCAGCAGTGATTCCGGGACAAACTATGGCTACACCTTC CASSDSGTNYGYTF
TRBJ2-2 TRBV11-3 few TRBD2 TGTGCCAGCAGCTTAGGCGGGAGGAGAACCGGGGAGCTGTTTTTT CASSLGGRRTGELFF
TRBJ2-3 TRBV5-4 - TRBD2 TGTGCCAGCAGCCCCGGTGGGGCGGGAGGCCCAGATACGCAGTATTTT CASSPGGAGGPDTQYF
TRBJ2-1 TRBV4-1 - - TGCGCCAGCAGCCAAGGGCTGCCCAATGAGCAGTTCTTC CASSQGLPNEQFF
TRBJ2-4 TRBV6-6 - - TGTGCCAGCAGCTCAGGGTCGGAAAACATTCAGTACTTC CASSSGSENIQYF
TRBJ1-4 TRBV5-8 - TRBD1 TGTGCCAGCAGCGGGGACAGGGGAAATGAAAAACTGTTTTTT CASSGDRGNEKLFF
TRBJ1-6 TRBV6-1 - - TGTGCCAGCAGTGAATGGGGGGACCCTTCACCCCTCCACTTT CASSEWGDPSPLHF
TRBJ1-2 TRBV6-5 - TRBD1 TGTGCCAGCAGAGGACAGGGAAGGATATATGGCTACACCTTC CASRGQGRIYGYTF
TRBJ1-6 TRBV5-1 - TRBD1 TGCGCCAGCAGCGGGGACAGGGGAGTGGATAATTCACCCCTCCACTTT CASSGDRGVDNSPLHF